This T cell receptor (beta chain) was retrieved from a study of human T cells and chemical hapten exposure. Turning to the study itself: The patients were mostly female; they had alopecia areata, totalis or universalis.

This clonotype was counted a few times. The CDR3 is 15 residues long. The germline V and J ends were trimmed by 5 bases and 5 bases, with 18 bases remaining between them. Germline CDR1 MNHNY, CDR2 SVGAGI (reference sequence). Described time point: pre-sensitization, week 0. Treatment in this sample: therapeutic diphenylcyclopropenone sensitization with weekly scalp DPC. From the RACE reads, TCRdb called clonotypes with MiXCR, one entry per CDR3 protein. The table records approximately 79,000 distinct CDR3 sequences, approximately 9% of them present only once. This clonotype was sampled from a man aged 35 to 55 with alopecia areata. Some clones in this sample may be carry-over from other donors' samples. This sequence joins TRBV6-6 and TRBJ2-5, with D possibly TRBD2 on 6 matching bases. This material consisted of whole blood, taken in connection with sensitization to the hapten diphenylcyclopropenone (DPC). This chain's CDR3 is CASSKPGERFETQYF. CDR3 coding DNA: TGTGCCAGCAGTAAACCGGGGGAGAGGTTTGAGACCCAGTACTTC.